This T cell receptor beta chain was sequenced during a study of identical twins. TCRdb ran MiXCR on the 5' RACE reads and lists one entry per CDR3 protein. The sample holds fewer than 800,000 distinct CDR3 sequences, about 7.1% seen once. Worth noting for this clonotype: The junction does not match germline at one end; this may be a read error.

Separately, the same data were catalogued under a study of yellow fever vaccine responses in identical twins.

Sequencing was performed on PBMCs. The source is a woman aged 18-29 years in good health.

Here the CDR3 DNA reads TGTGCCATCGGTGATTCAACAGGGGGACAAGAGACCCAGTACTTC. Protein product: CAIGDSTGGQETQYF. The V gene is TRBV10-3, the J gene TRBJ2-5, with 8 positions matching TRBD1. The CDR3 is 15 amino acids. The germline gives CDR1 ENHRY, CDR2 SYGVKD.